The 8 T cell receptor beta chains reported below all come from one sample, sequenced in a study of T-cell memory formation after mild COVID-19. MiXCR, applied by TCRdb to the 5' RACE reads, yields one record per CDR3 protein. The sample carries around 450,000 distinct CDR3 sequences, approximately 25% recorded once. Sequencing was performed on PBMCs or a T cell subset sorted from them (not recorded which). These receptors came from an adult woman who had mild COVID-19 (a few samples of this study predate the infection). Cell type and time point are not known.

The J gene is TRBJ1-6, the V gene TRBV20-1; TRBD1 aligns across 10 bases. Looked up from germline, CDR1 is DFQATT and CDR2 is SNEGSKA (reference sequence). Losses at the gene ends were 0 bases for V and 7 bases for J; bases not matched to a gene: 9. The length of the CDR3 is 17 residues. Written as DNA, the CDR3 is TGCAGTGCTAGAGATCGAGGGGACAGGGGCGAGAATTCACCCCTCCACTTT. Residues: CSARDRGDRGENSPLHF.

The chain employs TRBV12-3 or TRBV12-4 and TRBJ2-7, with 9 positions matching TRBD1. The CDR3 runs 16 residues. V shed 5 bases and J 9 bases; nucleotides not matched to a gene: 17. CDR3: CASSRQGDTGVYGQYF. CDR3 coding DNA: TGTGCCAGCAGTAGACAGGGGGACACGGGGGTCTATGGGCAGTACTTC.

At least ten counts were recorded for this clonotype. V is TRBV12-3 or TRBV12-4 and J is TRBJ1-5; D call uncertain. CDR3 length: 13 amino acids. V lost 1 base, J lost 3 bases, and 4 bases lay in between. The DNA of the CDR3 is TGTGCCAGCAGTTTAGGAACCAATCAGCCCCAGCATTTT. It yields the protein CASSLGTNQPQHF.

The chain uses TRBV6-6 and TRBJ1-3; weak D call: TRBD1 (5 bases). The CDR3 is 16 residues long. V was trimmed by 2 bases and J by 4 bases, leaving 15 bases between them. CDR1 and CDR2 from the germline V gene are MNHNY and SVGAGI (reference sequence). The CDR3 DNA is TGTGCCAGCAGTTACGCCTGGCGTGGGGCCGGAAACACCATATATTTT. It is translated as CASSYAWRGAGNTIYF.

The gene calls are TRBV3-1 and TRBJ2-3; TRBD2 matches at 8 bases. CDR1 and CDR2 from the germline V gene are LGHDT and YNNKEL (reference sequence). Unmatched junction bases numbered 6, after V lost 3 bases and J lost 4 bases. CDR3 length: 15 amino acids. The CDR3 nucleotides read TGTGCCAGCAGCCATCCGGCGGGAGGATCAGATACGCAGTATTTT. This codes for CASSHPAGGSDTQYF.

This sequence joins TRBV11-3 and TRBJ2-1; D ambiguous. V was clipped by 5 bases and J by 6 bases, with 14 bases between them. The germline V gene encodes CDR1 SGHNT and CDR2 YENEEA. CDR3 length equals 14 residues. CDR3 coding DNA: TGTGCCAGCAGCCCAGGCGGCTCTGGCAATGAGCAGTTCTTC. It encodes CASSPGGSGNEQFF.

This clonotype was seen a few times. The genes are TRBV12-3 or TRBV12-4 and TRBJ1-6, with 9 bases identical to TRBD1. The CDR3 runs 14 residues. Unmatched junction bases numbered 2, after V lost 3 bases and J lost 8 bases. In DNA, the CDR3 is TGTGCCAGCAGTTTTTGGGACAGGGATTCACCCCTCCACTTT. It encodes CASSFWDRDSPLHF.

The chain employs TRBV7-2 and TRBJ2-2, with D possibly TRBD2 on 5 matching bases. CDR3 size: 17 residues. Trimming left V 1 base short and J 6 bases short, with 18 bases between. CDR1 is SGHTA, CDR2 FQGNSA, per germline. CDR3 in amino acids: CASSLEELAEFPGELFF. As DNA, the CDR3 is TGTGCCAGCAGCTTAGAAGAGCTAGCCGAGTTCCCCGGGGAGCTGTTTTTT.